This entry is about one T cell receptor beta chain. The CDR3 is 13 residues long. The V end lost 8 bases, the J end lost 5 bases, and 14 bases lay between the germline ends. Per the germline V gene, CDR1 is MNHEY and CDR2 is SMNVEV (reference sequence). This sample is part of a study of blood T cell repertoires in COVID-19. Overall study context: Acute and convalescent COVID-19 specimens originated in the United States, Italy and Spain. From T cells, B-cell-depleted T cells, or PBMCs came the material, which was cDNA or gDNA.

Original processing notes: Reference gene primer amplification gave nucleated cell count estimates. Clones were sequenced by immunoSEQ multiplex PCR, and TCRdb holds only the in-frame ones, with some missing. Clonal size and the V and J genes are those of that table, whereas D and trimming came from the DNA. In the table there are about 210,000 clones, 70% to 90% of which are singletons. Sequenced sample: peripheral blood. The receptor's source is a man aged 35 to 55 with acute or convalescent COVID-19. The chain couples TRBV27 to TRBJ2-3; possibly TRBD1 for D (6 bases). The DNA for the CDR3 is TGTGCCAGCTGGGATTTAGGGGGAGATACGCAGTATTTT. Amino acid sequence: CASWDLGGDTQYF.